The present entry profiles one T cell receptor beta chain with its context. Antigen specificity is unknown. The data belong to a study of cytomegalovirus exposure and HLA in healthy donors. Primers: 60 Vbeta forward and 13 Jbeta reverse. The repertoire was sequenced with immunoSEQ multiplex PCR; TCRdb's copy has only in-frame clones and lacks some. The sample includes 150,000 to 200,000 clones, roughly 79% of them seen just once. Study findings and constraints: Rare TCR sequences dominated, though some public TCRs recurred in many donors.

The TCR sequence derives from a woman between 18 and 29 years old in good health and CMV-seropositive. Source material: PBMCs.

The CDR3 spells CASSPLPRSPSGNTIYF. Written as DNA, the CDR3 is TGTGCCAGCTCACCCTTGCCGAGGAGCCCCTCCGGAAACACCATATATTTT. The rearrangement uses TRBV18 and TRBJ1-3, with D hard to call. The CDR3 runs to 17 residues. Trimming cost V 3 bases and J 4 bases, with 19 bases left between them. The germline V gene has CDR1 KGHSH and CDR2 LQKENI.